The 2 T cell receptor beta chains below all came from one sample that was sequenced in a study of shared clonotypes between healthy human individuals (dated by TCRdb to about 2020). Receptors were amplified or captured by the immunoSEQ multiplex PCR assay. TCRdb took over this immuneACCESS table, retaining in-frame rearrangements with V and J assigned. Such tables are incomplete; in checked studies, under half of the missing clones stem from an unresolved V gene, and the remainder is unexplained. For this sample there are around 2,000,000 clones; roughly 96% appear just once. Together, the top ten hold more than 0.1% of the sample. Sequenced material: naive CD4+ T cells sorted from blood. What the cell subset or site label conveys for this sample: CD45RA+ positively selected. These receptor sequences come from a man younger than 30 in good health.

The genes are TRBV11-2 and TRBJ1-1; D is uncertain. The germline V gene has CDR1 SGHAT and CDR2 FQNNGV. The CDR3 spans 14 residues. The germline V and J ends were trimmed by 1 base and 3 bases, with 9 bases remaining between them. For the CDR3, the DNA is TGTGCCAGCAGCTTAGCGAGCAGCTACACTGAAGCTTTCTTT. It encodes CASSLASSYTEAFF. Drawing the rest from reference TRBV11-2 and TRBJ1-1, the complete variable domain is EAGVAQSPRYKIIEKRQSVAFWCNPISGHATLYWYQQILGQGPKLLIQFQNNGVVDDSQLPKDRFSAERLKGVDSTLKIQPAKLEDSAVYLCASSLASSYTEAFFGQGTRLTVV.

This clone was seen just once. V usage is TRBV6-1 and J usage is TRBJ1-2; 7 bases fit TRBD1. The CDR3 has 14 amino acids. V was pared by 8 bases and J by 3 bases, with 9 bases of the junction left unmatched. Germline V gives CDR1 MNHNS, CDR2 SASEGT. CDR3 DNA sequence: TGTGCCAGCCGTCCCAGGGGGGAGGACTATGGCTACACCTTC. Encoded protein: CASRPRGEDYGYTF.